This TCR beta chain was identified during a study of T cells in Graves' hyperthyroidism and ophthalmopathy (dated by TCRdb to between 2018 and 2021). A note on the overall study: Peripheral blood was collected at initial diagnosis, before any treatment. A discovery cohort of approximately 100 patients, fewer than 50 with Graves' ophthalmopathy and roughly 59 with stable Graves' hyperthyroidism, was used to find distinguishing TCR V-J signatures. Prospective prediction of ophthalmopathy was tested in an independent validation cohort consisting of 18 to 20 hyperthyroidism patients and some 17 patients who later progressed to ophthalmopathy. For training and testing, the 100 or so patients in the discovery cohort were randomly divided in a 7:3 ratio. The study also compared thyroid tissue and blood T-cell repertoires from several Graves' hyperthyroidism patients. Following sampling, methimazole starting at 30 mg daily was given to hyperthyroidism patients, and high-dose intravenous methylprednisolone was given to ophthalmopathy patients. The paper reports TCR Vbeta CDR3 sequencing of approximately 130 peripheral blood samples: 40 to 45 ophthalmopathy, under 80 hyperthyroidism and around 17 progressor patients. Overall results and qualifications from the work: In validation, the model predicted progression to ophthalmopathy a median of around 6.5 months before onset, with approximately 68% sensitivity and roughly 79% specificity. A model built on a 13 V-J signature distinguished ophthalmopathy from stable hyperthyroidism, reaching about 89% sensitivity and about 81% specificity in cross-validation and 80%/75% in testing. Most expanded thyroid clonotypes (frequency above 0.001) were also detected in blood, suggesting blood repertoires may reflect thyroid immune responses. No statistical method was used to fix the sample size in advance, and group allocation was not hidden from the investigators.

Moderately to severely active disease, a Clinical Activity Score of at least 3, a NOSPECS grade of at least 4, and a duration under 3 months were present in ophthalmopathy patients. Exclusion was applied to patients with uncontrolled infections, other autoimmune diseases, pregnancy or lactation. Clinical symptoms, serum thyroxine and TRAb, thyroid ultrasound, and orbital computed tomography formed the basis for the diagnoses. Ficoll-Paque density gradient centrifugation was used to isolate PBMCs from about 10 ml of fresh peripheral blood. Trizol reagent was used to extract total RNA, and RNA quality was then checked on an Agilent 2100 Bioanalyzer. This clonotype was detected only a few times. What antigen it recognizes has not been identified. Base quality data are lacking; no much larger clone is found one base away. The TCR beta CDR3 regions were amplified from the RNA transcripts. The TCR CDR3 was subjected to a first round of RT-PCR using the HTBI primer set and the Qiagen OneStep RT-PCR kit. A second multiplex PCR round built the libraries, followed by size selection and purification. Paired-end sequencing of the libraries was performed with 100 bp reads on an Illumina HiSeq2000. From the authors' description of their analysis: SOAPnuke was used to process the raw data, removing reads that contained adapters or uncalled bases, had a mean Phred below 15, or lacked an exact match to the constant primer or identifier. High-quality paired reads were merged with COPE v1.2.5, and unique nucleotide sequences were defined as clonotypes. MiTCR v1.1 was used to align the clonotypes against IMGT TRBV, TRBD and TRBJ reference segments. The analysis was restricted to V-J combinations with a frequency above 0.0001, which together covered 98% to 99.2% of the repertoires. The TCS score was defined as the ratio of F50 (clonal expansion) to E x V (chaos), calculated using BLOSUM62-based TCRdist between CDR3 peptides within each V-J. Welch's t-statistics and random forest reduced 500 to 550 V-J features to some 14, which were used in a naive Bayes classifier (R e1071). The public reads were run again by TCRdb, first through fastp at Q25 and then through MiXCR, and only productive beta chains were kept. Each entry is one CDR3 protein sequence, shown with its most common DNA and genes. The V and J calls here are based on TCRdb, not the publication. The sample table contains hundreds of thousands of distinct CDR3 sequences; only one count was recorded for around 20% of them. Around a third of the sample belongs to the ten largest clones.

Counted from cysteine to phenylalanine, this CDR3 has 15 amino acids. CDR3 DNA is the only sequence kept; it has 45 bases, read in frame from the first base. Trimming removed 1 base from V and 0 bases from J, leaving 10 bases between the germline ends. According to the germline V gene (reference sequence), CDR1 reads DFQATT and CDR2 reads SNEGSKA. The rearranged chain carries TRBV20-1 and TRBJ2-1, with no reliable assignment of the D segment. The receptor was derived from a young man with Graves' ophthalmopathy. Sequenced material: blood. The CDR3 region has the sequence CSARGSESSYNEQFF. The DNA sequence is as follows: TGCAGTGCTAGAGGGTCAGAAAGCTCCTACAATGAGCAGTTCTTC.